This T cell receptor beta chain was identified in a study of CDR3 diversity in severe acne. The CDR3 region is 21 residues in length, termini included. CDR1 is SNHLY, CDR2 FYNNEI, per germline. This clonotype was found once. The DNA is left out, because the CDR3 cannot be placed on it with certainty; the CDR3 is given as TCRdb lists it. TCRdb fed the PCR reads into MiXCR, producing one record per CDR3 protein. The sample records over 85,000 distinct CDR3 sequences, around 53% being singletons. The source material was blood. The origin of this receptor is a male donor with acne. The V gene is TRBV2, the J gene TRBJ1-3; TRBD1 is the table's D call and was not checked against the DNA. CDR3 region: CASRAEDLVYEQYFGPGTIYF.